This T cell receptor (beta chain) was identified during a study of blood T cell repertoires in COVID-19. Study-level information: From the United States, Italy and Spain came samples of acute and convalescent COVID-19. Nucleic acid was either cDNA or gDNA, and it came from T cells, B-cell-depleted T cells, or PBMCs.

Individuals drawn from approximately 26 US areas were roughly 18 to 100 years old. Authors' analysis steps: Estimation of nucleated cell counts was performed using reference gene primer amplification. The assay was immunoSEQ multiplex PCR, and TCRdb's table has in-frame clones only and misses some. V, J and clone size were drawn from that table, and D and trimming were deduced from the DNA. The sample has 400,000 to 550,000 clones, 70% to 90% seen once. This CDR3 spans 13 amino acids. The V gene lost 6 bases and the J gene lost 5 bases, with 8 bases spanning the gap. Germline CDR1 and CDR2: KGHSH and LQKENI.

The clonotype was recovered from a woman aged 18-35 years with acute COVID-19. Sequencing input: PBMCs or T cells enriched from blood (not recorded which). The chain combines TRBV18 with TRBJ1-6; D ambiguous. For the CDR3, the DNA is TGTGCCAGCTCCCTACTGGATAATTCACCCCTCCACTTT. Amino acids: CASSLLDNSPLHF.